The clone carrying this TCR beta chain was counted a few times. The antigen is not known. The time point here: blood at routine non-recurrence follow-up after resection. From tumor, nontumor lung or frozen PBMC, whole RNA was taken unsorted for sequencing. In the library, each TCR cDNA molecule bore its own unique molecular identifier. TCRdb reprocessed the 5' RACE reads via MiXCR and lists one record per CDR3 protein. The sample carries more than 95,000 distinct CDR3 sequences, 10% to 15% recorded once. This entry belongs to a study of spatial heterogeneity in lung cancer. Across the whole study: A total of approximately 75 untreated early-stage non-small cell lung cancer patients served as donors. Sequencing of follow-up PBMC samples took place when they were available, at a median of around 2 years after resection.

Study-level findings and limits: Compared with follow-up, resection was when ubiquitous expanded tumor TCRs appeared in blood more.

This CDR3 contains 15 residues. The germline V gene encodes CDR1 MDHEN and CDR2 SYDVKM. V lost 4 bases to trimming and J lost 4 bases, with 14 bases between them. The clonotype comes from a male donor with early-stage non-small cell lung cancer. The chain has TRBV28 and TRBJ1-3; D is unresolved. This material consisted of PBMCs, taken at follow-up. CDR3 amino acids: CASSSGDLSGNTIYF. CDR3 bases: TGTGCCAGCAGTTCGGGTGACCTAAGCGGAAACACCATATATTTT.